This TCR beta chain was found in a study of T and B cells in COVID-19 patients. Study background: Median age was about 34 years in the recovered cohort and around 63 years in the active-infection cohort.

Each TRB amplification used 250-500 ng of genomic DNA from blood. Multiplex PCR with BIOMED2 TRB-A/B primer pools amplified TRB rearrangements. Each CDR3 protein gets one entry after TCRdb re-called the multiplex PCR reads with MiXCR. Of about 7,100 distinct CDR3 sequences listed, roughly 28% are singletons. In regard to this clonotype: The target antigen is unknown.

Study outcomes and limitations: No sequencing was yet done of CD4+, regulatory or CD8+ subsets, or of SARS-CoV-2-responsive or tetramer+ sorted cells.

CDR1 is SGHNT and CDR2 is YENEEA in the germline V gene. Trimming removed 8 bases at V and 1 base at J, with 15 bases between. The CDR3 length is 15 residues. This chain joins TRBV11-3 and TRBJ2-4, with a weak D call TRBD2 (6 bases). Sequences were obtained from blood. This TCR derives from a human donor with active COVID-19. CDR3 nucleotides: TGTGCCAGCCTGGACTCCCGGGAGGCCAAAAACATTCAGTACTTC. Residues: CASLDSREAKNIQYF. The variable domain in full, with the rest retrieved from reference TRBV11-3 and TRBJ2-4, is EAGVVQSPRYKIIEKKQPVAFWCNPISGHNTLYWYLQNLGQGPELLIRYENEEAVDDSQLPKDRFSAERLKGVDSTLKIQPAELGDSAVYLCASLDSREAKNIQYFGAGTRLSVL.